This T cell receptor (beta chain) was profiled in a study of CD8 T cells in ankylosing spondylitis. Whole-study results and caveats: Disease-linked clones were reportedly significantly enriched in matched ankylosing spondylitis synovial fluid. Ankylosing spondylitis blood appeared to be characterized by a TCR beta motif of roughly eight highly homologous variants.

Worth noting for this clonotype: The antigen is undetermined.

A single record per CDR3 protein comes from TCRdb applying MiXCR to the 5' RACE reads. The data show 390,000 or so distinct CDR3 sequences, with around 22% seen just once and about 16% held by the top ten. Trimming left V 5 bases short and J 7 bases short, with 12 bases between. The CDR3 is 14 residues long. CDR1 and CDR2 (germline): SGHVS, FQNEAQ. This sequence originates from a male donor with ankylosing spondylitis. The sequencing input was blood, either unsorted or a sorted T cell fraction (not recorded which). The gene calls are TRBV7-8 and TRBJ1-6; D possibly corresponds to TRBD1 (5 bases). The CDR3 loop is CASSRRDRNSPLHF. The CDR3 DNA is TGTGCCAGCAGCCGGAGGGACCGGAATTCACCCCTCCACTTT.